This entry is about one TCR beta chain. The assay was immunoSEQ multiplex PCR, and TCRdb's table has in-frame clones only and misses some. The data hold 55,000 to 70,000 clones, with 87% observed a single time. The sample comes from a study of blood T cell repertoires in COVID-19. V lost 5 bases and J lost 9; bases outside the gene matches: 5. CDR3 length: 13 residues. Germline CDR1 reads SGHTA; CDR2 reads FQGTGA. The V call is TRBV7-3, the J call TRBJ2-3, with 10 bases lining up with TRBD2. Source material: peripheral blood. The sequence derives from a woman in her forties or fifties with COVID-19, enrolled during active disease. The CDR3 loop is CASSNVAGGTQYF. The DNA of the CDR3 is TGTGCCAGCAGCAATGTAGCGGGAGGAACGCAGTATTTT.